Only one count was recorded for the clone carrying this T cell receptor (beta chain). The method was immunoSEQ multiplex PCR; TCRdb's version includes in-frame clones alone and lacks a portion of them. The sample contains 80,000 to 100,000 clones, around 90% of which appear only once. After removal of 4 bases from V and 6 bases from J, the junction contained 7 bases not matched to a gene. Germline V gene lookup returns CDR1 KGHDR and CDR2 SFDVKD. The CDR3 extends over 14 amino acids. This record comes from a study of control samples from healthy donors and cancer patients. Sequencing was done on a sample of blood. The clonotype was recovered from a human donor in good health. The donor label of this sample is uncertain. The rearrangement uses TRBV24-1 and TRBJ1-1; 7 nucleotides match TRBD1. Written as DNA, the CDR3 is TGTGCCACCAGTGAGGGCAGGGGGGTGGCTGAAGCTTTCTTT. This codes for CATSEGRGVAEAFF.